This entry lists 12 T cell receptor beta chains sequenced from one sample in a study of blood T cell repertoires in COVID-19 (dated by TCRdb to about 2020). The library was produced with the immunoSEQ multiplex PCR assay. TCRdb carries this immuneACCESS record with in-frame sequences only. Its versions omit some clonotypes, under half of them owing to an unresolved V gene in the studies checked, with the rest unexplained. This sample is represented by under 70,000 clones; 80% to 95% of them were singletons. The ten biggest clones cover approximately 14% of the sample. The sample consisted of peripheral blood. The receptor source for this set is a human donor with active COVID-19. The donor label of this sample is uncertain.

The chain links TRBV5-1 to TRBJ2-7; TRBD1 matches 7 bases. Trimming took 0 bases from V and 7 from J; bases not matched to a gene: 10. Germline CDR1 and CDR2: SGHRS and YFSETQ. The CDR3 totals 15 residues. This chain's CDR3 is CASSLGDRPPGEQYF. The CDR3 DNA reads TGCGCCAGCAGCTTGGGGGACAGACCCCCTGGGGAGCAGTACTTC.

The rearrangement uses TRBV4-3 and TRBJ1-5; D is unclear. The CDR3 is 15 amino acids. Per the germline V gene, CDR1 is LGHNA and CDR2 is YSLEER. V was clipped by 4 bases and J by 3 bases, with 13 bases between them. In DNA form, the CDR3 reads TGCGCCAGCAGCCTATACCGGGAAATCAATCAGCCCCAGCATTTT. Its translation is CASSLYREINQPQHF.

The J gene is TRBJ2-5, the V gene TRBV11-3; 8 positions match TRBD2. Trimming at V came to 5 bases and at J to 2 bases, leaving 13 bases not matched to a gene. Germline lookup yields CDR1 SGHNT and CDR2 YENEEA. The CDR3 totals 17 residues. The CDR3 is CASSRGGWGKEQETQYF. CDR3 nucleotides: TGTGCCAGCAGCCGGGGGGGCTGGGGCAAAGAGCAAGAGACCCAGTACTTC.

The chain combines TRBV27 with TRBJ2-3; 11 nucleotides align to TRBD2. V gave up 7 bases and J gave up 2 bases; unmatched junction bases: 8. The CDR3 spans 16 residues. Germline V gives CDR1 MNHEY, CDR2 SMNVEV (reference sequence). The DNA for the CDR3 is TGTGCCAGCAATCTCATAGCGGGGGGGTACACAGATACGCAGTATTTT. It translates to CASNLIAGGYTDTQYF.

The chain combines TRBV19 with TRBJ2-7, with D possibly matching TRBD1 (6 bases). CDR1 is LNHDA, CDR2 SQIVND, per germline (reference sequence). Trimming took 5 bases from V and 2 from J, leaving 13 bases between them. There are 14 residues in the CDR3. CDR3 in DNA: TGTGCCAGTAGTGCAAAAGACAGGACCTACGAGCAGTACTTC. Translation gives CASSAKDRTYEQYF.

The CDR3: CASSFLRVYVQGEDYGYTF. CDR3 in DNA: TGTGCCAGCAGCTTCTTAAGGGTCTATGTACAGGGGGAAGACTATGGCTACACCTTC. The chain is built from TRBV7-2 and TRBJ1-2; 8 bases are shared with TRBD1. The CDR3 has 19 amino acids. CDR1 is SGHTA and CDR2 is FQGNSA in the germline V gene. The junction had 18 bases not matched to a gene; V was cut back by 3 bases and J by 3 bases.

The chain has TRBV19 and TRBJ2-1, with 7 bases fitting TRBD2. V lost 3 bases and J lost 5; bases outside the gene matches: 13. The CDR3 contains 17 residues. Germline V gives CDR1 LNHDA, CDR2 SQIVND (reference sequence). In DNA form, the CDR3 reads TGTGCCAGTAGTATCGGGCCGGGGGGTCTAATGGACAATGAGCAGTTCTTC. As protein: CASSIGPGGLMDNEQFF.

This chain uses TRBV2 with TRBJ1-1, with a possible D match to TRBD1 (6 bases). Trimming took 4 bases from V and 3 from J, leaving 9 bases between them. Germline CDR1 is SNHLY and CDR2 is FYNNEI. There are 13 residues in the CDR3. The CDR3: CASSGDTYTEAFF. The CDR3 DNA sequence: TGTGCCAGCAGTGGGGACACCTACACTGAAGCTTTCTTT.

The V gene is TRBV5-4, the J gene TRBJ2-3, with TRBD2 identical over 14 bases. The CDR3 loop spans 17 amino acids. Germline V lookup: CDR1 SGHNT, CDR2 YYREEE (reference sequence). V shed 0 bases and J 6 bases; nucleotides not matched to a gene: 6. The CDR3 DNA reads as TGTGCCAGCAGCTTGGGCCCGGGACTAGCGGGAGAGGATACGCAGTATTTT. Protein product: CASSLGPGLAGEDTQYF.

The chain uses TRBV29-1 and TRBJ2-1, with 14 positions matching TRBD2. The CDR3 is 15 amino acids. CDR1 SQVTM and CDR2 ANQGSEA come from the germline V gene. Trimming at V came to 3 bases and at J to 7 bases, leaving 5 bases not matched to a gene. For the CDR3, the DNA is TGCAGCGTTGAGAGACTAGCGGGAGGGTGGAATGAGCAGTTCTTC. It yields the protein CSVERLAGGWNEQFF.

The rearrangement joins TRBV7-9 to TRBJ2-2; 8 bases fit TRBD1. The V gene's germline CDR1 is SEHNR and CDR2 FQNEAQ (reference sequence). The CDR3 runs to 14 residues. V lost 5 bases to trimming and J lost 6 bases; unmatched junction nucleotides: 5. CDR3 DNA sequence: TGTGCCAGCAGCCCGCGACAGGGGTCCGGGGAGCTGTTTTTT. Amino acid sequence: CASSPRQGSGELFF. Looking up the rest from reference TRBV7-9 and TRBJ2-2 gives the full variable domain: DTGVSQNPRHKITKRGQNVTFRCDPISEHNRLYWYRQTLGQGPEFLTYFQNEAQLEKSRLLSDRFSAERPKGSFSTLEIQRTEQGDSAMYLCASSPRQGSGELFFGEGSRLTVL.

This clone was recorded only once. The chain has TRBV9 and TRBJ2-2; tentatively, D is TRBD1 (5 bases). The V gene's germline CDR1 is SGDLS and CDR2 YYNGEE. The CDR3 is made up of 15 amino acids. Trimming removed 3 bases at V and 5 bases at J, with 14 bases between. The CDR3 sequence is CASSATSPGTGELFF. For the CDR3, the DNA is TGTGCCAGCAGCGCAACCTCTCCAGGGACCGGGGAGCTGTTTTTT.